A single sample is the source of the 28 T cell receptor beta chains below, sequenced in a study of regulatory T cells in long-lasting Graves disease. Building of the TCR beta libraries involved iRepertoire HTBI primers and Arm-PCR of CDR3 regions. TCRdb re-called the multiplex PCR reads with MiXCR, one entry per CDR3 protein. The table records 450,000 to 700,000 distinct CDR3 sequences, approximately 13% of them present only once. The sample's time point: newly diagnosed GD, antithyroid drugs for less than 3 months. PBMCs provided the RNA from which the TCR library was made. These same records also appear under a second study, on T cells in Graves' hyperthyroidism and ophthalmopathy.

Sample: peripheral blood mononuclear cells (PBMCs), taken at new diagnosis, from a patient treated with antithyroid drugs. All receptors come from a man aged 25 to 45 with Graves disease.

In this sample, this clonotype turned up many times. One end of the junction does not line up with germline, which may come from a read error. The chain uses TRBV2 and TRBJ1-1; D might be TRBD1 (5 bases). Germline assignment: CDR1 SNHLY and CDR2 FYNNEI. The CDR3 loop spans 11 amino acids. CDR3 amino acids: CASLGGAQAFF. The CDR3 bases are TGTGCCAGCCTGGGGGGAGCCCAAGCCTTCTTT. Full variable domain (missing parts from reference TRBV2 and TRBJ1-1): EPEVTQTPSHQVTQMGQEVILRCVPISNHLYFYWYRQILGQKVEFLVSFYNNEISEKSEIFDDQFSVERPDGSNFTLKIRSTKLEDSAMYFCASLGGAQAFFGQGTRLTVV.

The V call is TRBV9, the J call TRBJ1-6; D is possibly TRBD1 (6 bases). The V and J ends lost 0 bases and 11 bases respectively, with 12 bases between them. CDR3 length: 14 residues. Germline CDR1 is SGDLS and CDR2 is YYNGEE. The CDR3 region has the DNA TGTGCCAGCAGCGTAGAAGGGGGGCGCGCACCCCTCCACTTT. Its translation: CASSVEGGRAPLHF.

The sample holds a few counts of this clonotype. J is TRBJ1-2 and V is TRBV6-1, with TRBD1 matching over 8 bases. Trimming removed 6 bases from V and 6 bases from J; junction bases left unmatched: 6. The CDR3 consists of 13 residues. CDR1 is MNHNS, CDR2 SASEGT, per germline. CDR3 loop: CASSSGGADGYTF. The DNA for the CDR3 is TGTGCCAGCAGCTCAGGGGGCGCGGATGGCTACACCTTC.

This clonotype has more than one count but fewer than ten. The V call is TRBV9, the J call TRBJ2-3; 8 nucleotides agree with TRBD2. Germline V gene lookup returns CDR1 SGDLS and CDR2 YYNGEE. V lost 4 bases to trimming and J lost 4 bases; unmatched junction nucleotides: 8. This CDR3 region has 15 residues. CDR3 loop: CASSPGLGSADTQYF. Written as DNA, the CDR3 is TGTGCCAGCAGCCCGGGACTAGGATCGGCAGATACGCAGTATTTT.

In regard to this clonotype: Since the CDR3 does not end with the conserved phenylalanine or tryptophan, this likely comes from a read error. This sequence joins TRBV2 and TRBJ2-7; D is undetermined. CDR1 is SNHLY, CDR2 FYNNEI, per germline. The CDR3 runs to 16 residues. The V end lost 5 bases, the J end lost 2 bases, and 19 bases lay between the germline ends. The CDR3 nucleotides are TGTGCCAGCAGTCCCGGTGTTGAAGGGCGCACCTACGAGCAGTACATC. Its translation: CASSPGVEGRTYEQYI.

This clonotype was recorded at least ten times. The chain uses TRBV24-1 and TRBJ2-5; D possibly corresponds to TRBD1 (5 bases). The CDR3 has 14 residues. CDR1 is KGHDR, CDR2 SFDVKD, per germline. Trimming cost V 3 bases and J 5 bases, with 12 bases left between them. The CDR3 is CATSDTGPLETQYF. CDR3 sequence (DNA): TGTGCCACCAGTGATACAGGACCCCTGGAGACCCAGTACTTC.

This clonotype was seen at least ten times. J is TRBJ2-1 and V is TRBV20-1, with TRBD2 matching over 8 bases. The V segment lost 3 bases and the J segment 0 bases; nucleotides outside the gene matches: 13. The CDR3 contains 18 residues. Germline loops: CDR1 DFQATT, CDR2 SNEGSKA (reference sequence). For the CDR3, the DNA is TGCAGTGCTAGCGGTGAGCGGGAGACCTCGAGCTCCTACAATGAGCAGTTCTTC. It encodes CSASGERETSSSYNEQFF.

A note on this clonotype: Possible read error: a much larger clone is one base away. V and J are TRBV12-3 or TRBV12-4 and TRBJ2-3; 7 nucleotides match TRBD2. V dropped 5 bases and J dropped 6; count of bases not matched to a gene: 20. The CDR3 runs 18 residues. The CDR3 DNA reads TGTGCCAGCAGTGGGGGGGACCCATGGTTAGGGAGAGGGGATACGCAGTATTTT. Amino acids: CASSGGDPWLGRGDTQYF.

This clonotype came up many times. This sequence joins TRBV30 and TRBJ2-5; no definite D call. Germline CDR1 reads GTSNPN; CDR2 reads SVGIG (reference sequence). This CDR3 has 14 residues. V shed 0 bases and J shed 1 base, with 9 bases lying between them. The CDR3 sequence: CAWSVRQSQETQYF. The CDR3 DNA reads TGTGCCTGGAGTGTACGGCAGTCCCAAGAGACCCAGTACTTC.

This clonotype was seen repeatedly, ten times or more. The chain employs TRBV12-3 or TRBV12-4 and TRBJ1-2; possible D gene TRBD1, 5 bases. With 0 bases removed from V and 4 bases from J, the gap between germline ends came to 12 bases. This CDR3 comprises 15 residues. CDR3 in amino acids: CASSLALGAGYGYTF. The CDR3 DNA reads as TGTGCCAGCAGTTTAGCGCTCGGGGCTGGCTATGGCTACACCTTC.

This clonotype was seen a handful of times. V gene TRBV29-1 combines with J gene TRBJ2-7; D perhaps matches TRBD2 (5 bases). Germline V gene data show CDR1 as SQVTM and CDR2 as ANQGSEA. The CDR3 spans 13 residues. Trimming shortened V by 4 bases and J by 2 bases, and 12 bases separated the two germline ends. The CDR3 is CSVASRGPYEQYF. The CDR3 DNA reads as TGCAGCGTTGCTTCCCGAGGGCCCTACGAGCAGTACTTC.

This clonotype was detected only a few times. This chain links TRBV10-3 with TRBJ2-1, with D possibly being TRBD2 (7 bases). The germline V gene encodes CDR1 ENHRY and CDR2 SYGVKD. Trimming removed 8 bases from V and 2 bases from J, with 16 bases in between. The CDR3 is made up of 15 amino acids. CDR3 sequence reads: CAIGEGGGPYNEQFF. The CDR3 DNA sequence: TGTGCCATCGGAGAGGGGGGGGGACCCTACAATGAGCAGTTCTTC.

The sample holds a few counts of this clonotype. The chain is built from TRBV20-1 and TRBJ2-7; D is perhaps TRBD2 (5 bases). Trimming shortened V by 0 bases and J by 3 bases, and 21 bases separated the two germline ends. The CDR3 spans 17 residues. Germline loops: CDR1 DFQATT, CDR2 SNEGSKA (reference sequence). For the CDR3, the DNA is TGCAGTGCTAGAGATAACGGCCTGCTAGCCTCCCTCTACGAGCAGTACTTC. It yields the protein CSARDNGLLASLYEQYF.

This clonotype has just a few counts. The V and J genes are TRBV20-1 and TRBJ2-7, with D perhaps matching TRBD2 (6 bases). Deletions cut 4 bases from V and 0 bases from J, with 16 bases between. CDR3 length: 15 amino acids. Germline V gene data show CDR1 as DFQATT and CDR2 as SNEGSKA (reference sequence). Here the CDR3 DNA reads TGCAGTGCTACCTTCGGGAGCGGGCGCTCCTACGAGCAGTACTTC. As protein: CSATFGSGRSYEQYF.

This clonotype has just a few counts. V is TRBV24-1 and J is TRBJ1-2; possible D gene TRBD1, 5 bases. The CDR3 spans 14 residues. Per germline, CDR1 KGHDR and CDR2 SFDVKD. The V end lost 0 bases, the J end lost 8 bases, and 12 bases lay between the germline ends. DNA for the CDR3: TGTGCCACCAGTGATTTGGGCAGGGATCAGGGCTACACCTTC. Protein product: CATSDLGRDQGYTF.

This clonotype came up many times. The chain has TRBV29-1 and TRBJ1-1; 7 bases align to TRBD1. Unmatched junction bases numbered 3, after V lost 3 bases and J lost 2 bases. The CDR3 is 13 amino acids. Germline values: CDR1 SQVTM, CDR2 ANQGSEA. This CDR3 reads CSVEGDRNTEAFF. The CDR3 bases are TGCAGCGTTGAGGGGGACAGAAACACTGAAGCTTTCTTT.

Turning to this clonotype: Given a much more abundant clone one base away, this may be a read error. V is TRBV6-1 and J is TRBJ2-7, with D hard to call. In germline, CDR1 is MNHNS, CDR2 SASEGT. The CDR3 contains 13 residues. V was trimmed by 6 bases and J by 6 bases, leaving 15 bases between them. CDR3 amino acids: CASSPPGLSEQYF. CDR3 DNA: TGTGCCAGCAGCCCTCCCGGTCTCAGCGAGCAGTACTTC.

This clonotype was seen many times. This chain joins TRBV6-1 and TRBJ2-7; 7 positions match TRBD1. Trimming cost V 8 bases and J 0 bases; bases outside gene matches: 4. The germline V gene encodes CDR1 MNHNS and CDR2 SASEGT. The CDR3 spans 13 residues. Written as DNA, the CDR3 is TGTGCCAGCCGGGGACAGAGCTCCTACGAGCAGTACTTC. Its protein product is CASRGQSSYEQYF.

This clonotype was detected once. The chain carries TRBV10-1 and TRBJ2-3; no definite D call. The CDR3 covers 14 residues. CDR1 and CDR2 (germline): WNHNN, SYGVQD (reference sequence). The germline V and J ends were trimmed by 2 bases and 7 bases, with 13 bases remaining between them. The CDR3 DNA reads TGCGCCAGCAGTGAGGCTCTCCCTGGAAATACGCAGTATTTT. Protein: CASSEALPGNTQYF.

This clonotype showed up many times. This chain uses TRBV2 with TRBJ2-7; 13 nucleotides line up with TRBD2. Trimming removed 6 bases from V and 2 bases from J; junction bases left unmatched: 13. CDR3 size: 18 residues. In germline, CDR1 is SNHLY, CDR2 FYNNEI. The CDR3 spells CASRGLAGSSTPTYEQYF. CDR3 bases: TGTGCCAGCAGGGGACTAGCGGGATCCTCTACACCGACCTACGAGCAGTACTTC.

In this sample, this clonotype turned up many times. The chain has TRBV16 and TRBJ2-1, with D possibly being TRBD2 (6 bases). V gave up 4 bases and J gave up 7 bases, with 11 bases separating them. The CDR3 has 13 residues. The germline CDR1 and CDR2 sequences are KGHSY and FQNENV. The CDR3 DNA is TGTGCCAGCAGCCTCTTTGGGGGGAATGAGCAGTTCTTC. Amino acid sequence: CASSLFGGNEQFF.

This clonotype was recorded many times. The CDR3 here is CSVDGAHSYTF. In DNA form, the CDR3 reads TGCAGCGTTGACGGTGCCCATAGCTACACCTTC. The rearrangement joins TRBV29-1 to TRBJ1-2; D not certain. The CDR3 spans 11 residues. From germline, CDR1 is SQVTM and CDR2 ANQGSEA. Deletions cut 3 bases from V and 9 bases from J, with 11 bases between.

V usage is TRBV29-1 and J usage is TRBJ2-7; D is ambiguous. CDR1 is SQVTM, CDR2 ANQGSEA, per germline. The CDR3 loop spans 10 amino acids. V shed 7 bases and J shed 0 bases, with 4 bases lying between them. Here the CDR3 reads CSAGSYEQYF. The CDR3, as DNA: TGCAGCGCAGGCTCCTACGAGCAGTACTTC.

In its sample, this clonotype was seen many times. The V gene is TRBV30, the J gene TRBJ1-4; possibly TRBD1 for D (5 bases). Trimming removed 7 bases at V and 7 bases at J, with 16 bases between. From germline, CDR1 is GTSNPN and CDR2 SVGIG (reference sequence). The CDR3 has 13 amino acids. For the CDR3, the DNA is TGTGCCTCACAGGACGAGATAAGTGAAAAACTGTTTTTT. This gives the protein CASQDEISEKLFF.

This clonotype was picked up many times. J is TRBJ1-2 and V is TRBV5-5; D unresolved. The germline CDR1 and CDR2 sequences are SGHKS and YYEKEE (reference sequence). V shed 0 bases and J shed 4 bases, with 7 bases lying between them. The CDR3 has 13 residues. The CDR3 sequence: CASSLAERYGYTF. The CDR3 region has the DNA TGTGCCAGCAGCTTGGCCGAGCGCTATGGCTACACCTTC.

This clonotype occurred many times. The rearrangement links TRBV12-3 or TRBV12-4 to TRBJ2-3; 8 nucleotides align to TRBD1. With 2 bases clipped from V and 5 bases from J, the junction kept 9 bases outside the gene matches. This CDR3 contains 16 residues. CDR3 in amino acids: CASSLNSGTGKDTQYF. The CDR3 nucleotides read TGTGCCAGCAGTTTAAATTCCGGGACAGGTAAAGATACGCAGTATTTT.

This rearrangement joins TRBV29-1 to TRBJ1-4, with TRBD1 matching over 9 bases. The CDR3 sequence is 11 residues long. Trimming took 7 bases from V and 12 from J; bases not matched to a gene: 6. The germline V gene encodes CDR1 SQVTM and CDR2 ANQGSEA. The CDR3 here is CSAGTGYELFF. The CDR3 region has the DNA TGCAGCGCCGGGACAGGGTATGAACTGTTTTTT.

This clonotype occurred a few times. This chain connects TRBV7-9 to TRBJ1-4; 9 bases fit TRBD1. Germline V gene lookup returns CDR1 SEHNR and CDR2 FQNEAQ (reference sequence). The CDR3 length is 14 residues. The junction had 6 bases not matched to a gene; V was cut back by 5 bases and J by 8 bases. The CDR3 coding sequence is TGTGCCAGCAGCCCGGGACAGGGCCTGGAAAAACTGTTTTTT. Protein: CASSPGQGLEKLFF.